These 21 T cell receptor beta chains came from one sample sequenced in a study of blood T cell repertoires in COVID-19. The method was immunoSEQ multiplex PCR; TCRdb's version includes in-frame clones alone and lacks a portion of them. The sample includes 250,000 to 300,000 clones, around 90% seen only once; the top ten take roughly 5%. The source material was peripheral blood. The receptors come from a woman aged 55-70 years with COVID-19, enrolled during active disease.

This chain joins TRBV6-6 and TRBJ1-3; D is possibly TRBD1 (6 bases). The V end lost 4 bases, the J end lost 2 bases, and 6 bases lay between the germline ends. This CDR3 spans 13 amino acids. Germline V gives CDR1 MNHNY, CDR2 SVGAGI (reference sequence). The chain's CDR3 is CASSSGAGNTIYF. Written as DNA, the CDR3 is TGTGCCAGCAGTTCAGGGGCTGGAAACACCATATATTTT.

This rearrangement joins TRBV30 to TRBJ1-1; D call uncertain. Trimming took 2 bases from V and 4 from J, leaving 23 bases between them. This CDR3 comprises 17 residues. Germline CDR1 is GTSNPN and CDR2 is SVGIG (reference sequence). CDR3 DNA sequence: TGTGCCTGGAGTCCCCTGGATAGCGCCCGTAGAGGCACTGAAGCTTTCTTT. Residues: CAWSPLDSARRGTEAFF. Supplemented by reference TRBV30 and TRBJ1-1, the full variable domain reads SQTIHQWPATLVQPVGSPLSLECTVEGTSNPNLYWYRQAAGRGLQLLFYSVGIGQISSEVPQNLSASRPQDRQFILSSKKLLLSDSGFYLCAWSPLDSARRGTEAFFGQGTRLTVV.

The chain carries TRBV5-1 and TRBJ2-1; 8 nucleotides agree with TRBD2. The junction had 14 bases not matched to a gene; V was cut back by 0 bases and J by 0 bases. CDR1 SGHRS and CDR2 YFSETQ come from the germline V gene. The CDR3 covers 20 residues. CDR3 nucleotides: TGCGCCAGCAGCTTGGACGGTGGGGGTAGCGGGGCTAGCTCCTACAATGAGCAGTTCTTC. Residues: CASSLDGGGSGASSYNEQFF.

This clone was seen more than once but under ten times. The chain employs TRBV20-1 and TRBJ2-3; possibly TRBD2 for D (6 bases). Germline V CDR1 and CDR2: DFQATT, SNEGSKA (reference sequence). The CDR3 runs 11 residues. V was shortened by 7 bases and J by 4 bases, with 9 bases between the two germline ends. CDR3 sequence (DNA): TGCAGTGGCGGGATCGCAGATACGCAGTATTTT. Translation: CSGGIADTQYF.

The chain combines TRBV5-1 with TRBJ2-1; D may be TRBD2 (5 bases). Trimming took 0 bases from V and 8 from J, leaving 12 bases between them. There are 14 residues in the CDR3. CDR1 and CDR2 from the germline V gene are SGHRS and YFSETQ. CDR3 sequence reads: CASSLVSSCDEQFF. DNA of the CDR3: TGCGCCAGCAGCTTGGTTTCTAGCTGCGATGAGCAGTTCTTC. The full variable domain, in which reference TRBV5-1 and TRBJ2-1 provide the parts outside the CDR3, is KAGVTQTPRYLIKTRGQQVTLSCSPISGHRSVSWYQQTPGQGLQFLFEYFSETQRNKGNFPGRFSGRQFSNSRSEMNVSTLELGDSALYLCASSLVSSCDEQFFGPGTRLTVL.

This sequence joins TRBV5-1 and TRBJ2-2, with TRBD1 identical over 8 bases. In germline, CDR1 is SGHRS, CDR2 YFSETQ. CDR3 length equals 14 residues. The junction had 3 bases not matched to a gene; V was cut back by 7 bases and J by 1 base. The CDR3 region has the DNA TGCGCCAGCGACGGGACAGGGAACACCGGGGAGCTGTTTTTT. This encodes CASDGTGNTGELFF. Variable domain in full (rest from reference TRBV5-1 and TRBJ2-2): KAGVTQTPRYLIKTRGQQVTLSCSPISGHRSVSWYQQTPGQGLQFLFEYFSETQRNKGNFPGRFSGRQFSNSRSEMNVSTLELGDSALYLCASDGTGNTGELFFGEGSRLTVL.

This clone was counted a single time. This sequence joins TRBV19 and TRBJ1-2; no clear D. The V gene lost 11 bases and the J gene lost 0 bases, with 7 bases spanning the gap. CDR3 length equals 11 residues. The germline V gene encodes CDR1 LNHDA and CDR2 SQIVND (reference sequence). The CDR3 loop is CAGGANYGYTF. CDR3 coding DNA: TGTGCCGGCGGAGCTAACTATGGCTACACCTTC. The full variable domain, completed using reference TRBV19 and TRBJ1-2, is DGGITQSPKYLFRKEGQNVTLSCEQNLNHDAMYWYRQDPGQGLRLIYYSQIVNDFQKGDIAEGYSVSREKKESFPLTVTSAQKNPTAFYLCAGGANYGYTFGSGTRLTVV.

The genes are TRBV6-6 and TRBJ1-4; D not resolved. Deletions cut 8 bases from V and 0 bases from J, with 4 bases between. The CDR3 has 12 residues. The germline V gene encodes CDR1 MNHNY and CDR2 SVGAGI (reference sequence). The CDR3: CASSATNEKLFF. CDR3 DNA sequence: TGTGCCAGCTCTGCAACTAATGAAAAACTGTTTTTT.

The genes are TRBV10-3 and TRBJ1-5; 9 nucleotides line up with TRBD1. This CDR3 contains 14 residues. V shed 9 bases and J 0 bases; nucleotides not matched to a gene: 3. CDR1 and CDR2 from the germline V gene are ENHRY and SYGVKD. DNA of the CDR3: TGTGCCATTTGGACAGGGGCTAGCAATCAGCCCCAGCATTTT. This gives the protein CAIWTGASNQPQHF.

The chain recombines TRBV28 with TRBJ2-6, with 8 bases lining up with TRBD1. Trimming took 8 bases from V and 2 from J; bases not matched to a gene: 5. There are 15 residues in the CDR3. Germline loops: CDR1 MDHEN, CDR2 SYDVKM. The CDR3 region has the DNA TGTGCCAGCGTCGACAGGGGTACTGGGGCCAACGTCCTGACTTTC. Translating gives CASVDRGTGANVLTF.

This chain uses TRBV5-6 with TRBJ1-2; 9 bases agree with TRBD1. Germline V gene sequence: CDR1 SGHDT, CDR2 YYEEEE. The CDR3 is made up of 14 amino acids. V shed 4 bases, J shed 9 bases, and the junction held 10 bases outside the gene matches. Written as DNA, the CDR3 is TGTGCCAGCAGCCGGGACAGGGCCATTGATCGCTACACCTTC. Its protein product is CASSRDRAIDRYTF.

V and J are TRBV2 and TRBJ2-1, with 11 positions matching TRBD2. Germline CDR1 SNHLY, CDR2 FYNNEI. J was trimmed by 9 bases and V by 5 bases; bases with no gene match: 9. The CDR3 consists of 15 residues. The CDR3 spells CASSPLAGAIGEQFF. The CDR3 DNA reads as TGTGCCAGCAGTCCACTAGCGGGAGCAATCGGTGAGCAGTTCTTC.

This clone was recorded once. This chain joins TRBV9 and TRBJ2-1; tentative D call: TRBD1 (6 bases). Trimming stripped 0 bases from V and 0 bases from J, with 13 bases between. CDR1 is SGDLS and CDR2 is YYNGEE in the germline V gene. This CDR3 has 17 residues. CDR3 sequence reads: CASSVAHRDSSYNEQFF. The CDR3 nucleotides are TGTGCCAGCAGCGTAGCGCACAGGGATAGCTCCTACAATGAGCAGTTCTTC.

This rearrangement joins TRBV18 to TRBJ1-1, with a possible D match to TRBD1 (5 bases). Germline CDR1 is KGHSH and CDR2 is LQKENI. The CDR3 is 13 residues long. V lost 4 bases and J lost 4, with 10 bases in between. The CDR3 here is CASSQGIGTEAFF. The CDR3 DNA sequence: TGTGCCAGCTCACAGGGGATTGGCACTGAAGCTTTCTTT.

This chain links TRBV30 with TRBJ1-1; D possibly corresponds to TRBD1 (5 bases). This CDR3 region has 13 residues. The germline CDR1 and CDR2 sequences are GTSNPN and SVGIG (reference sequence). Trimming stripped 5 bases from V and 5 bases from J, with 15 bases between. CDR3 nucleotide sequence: TGTGCCTGGGGGGGAGGCAGATGGACTGAAGCTTTCTTT. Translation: CAWGGGRWTEAFF. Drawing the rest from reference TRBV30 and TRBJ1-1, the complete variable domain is SQTIHQWPATLVQPVGSPLSLECTVEGTSNPNLYWYRQAAGRGLQLLFYSVGIGQISSEVPQNLSASRPQDRQFILSSKKLLLSDSGFYLCAWGGGRWTEAFFGQGTRLTVV.

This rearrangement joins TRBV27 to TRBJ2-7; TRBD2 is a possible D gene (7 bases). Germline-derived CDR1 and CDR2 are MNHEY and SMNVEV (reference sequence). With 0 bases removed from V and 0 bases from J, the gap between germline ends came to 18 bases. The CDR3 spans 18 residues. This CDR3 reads CASSLSFPSAGASYEQYF. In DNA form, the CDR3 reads TGTGCCAGCAGTTTATCGTTCCCCTCCGCGGGGGCCTCCTACGAGCAGTACTTC.

The CDR3 loop reads CASSIPSGRGTGELFF. The CDR3 DNA reads as TGTGCCAGTAGTATTCCGAGCGGGAGAGGCACCGGGGAGCTGTTTTTT. V gene TRBV19 combines with J gene TRBJ2-2; TRBD2 aligns across 8 bases. The V gene end was trimmed by 3 bases and the J gene end by 4 bases; junction bases not matched to a gene: 7. This CDR3 is 16 amino acids long. CDR1 is LNHDA and CDR2 is SQIVND in the germline V gene (reference sequence).

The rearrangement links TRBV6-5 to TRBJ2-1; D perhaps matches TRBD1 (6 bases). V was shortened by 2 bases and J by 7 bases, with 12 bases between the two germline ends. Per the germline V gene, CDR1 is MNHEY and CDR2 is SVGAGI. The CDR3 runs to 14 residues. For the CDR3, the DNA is TGTGCCAGCAGTTACGGATTTGGGACAAATGAGCAGTTCTTC. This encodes CASSYGFGTNEQFF.

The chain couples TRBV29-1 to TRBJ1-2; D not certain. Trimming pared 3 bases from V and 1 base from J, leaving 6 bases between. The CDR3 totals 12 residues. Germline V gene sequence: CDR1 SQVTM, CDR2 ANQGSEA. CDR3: CSVDTVNYGYTF. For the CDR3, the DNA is TGCAGCGTTGACACGGTTAACTATGGCTACACCTTC.

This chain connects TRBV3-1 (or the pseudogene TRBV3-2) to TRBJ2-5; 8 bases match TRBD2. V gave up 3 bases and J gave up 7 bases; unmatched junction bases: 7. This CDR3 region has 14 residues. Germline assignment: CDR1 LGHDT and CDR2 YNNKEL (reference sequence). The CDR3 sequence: CASSHQVLAATQYF. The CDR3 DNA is TGTGCCAGCAGCCATCAAGTACTAGCGGCGACCCAGTACTTC.

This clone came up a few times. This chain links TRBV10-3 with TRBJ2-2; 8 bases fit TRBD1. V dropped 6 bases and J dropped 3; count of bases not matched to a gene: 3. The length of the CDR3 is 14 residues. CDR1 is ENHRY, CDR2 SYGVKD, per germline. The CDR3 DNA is TGTGCCATCAGGGAGACAGGGGACACCGGGGAGCTGTTTTTT. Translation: CAIRETGDTGELFF.